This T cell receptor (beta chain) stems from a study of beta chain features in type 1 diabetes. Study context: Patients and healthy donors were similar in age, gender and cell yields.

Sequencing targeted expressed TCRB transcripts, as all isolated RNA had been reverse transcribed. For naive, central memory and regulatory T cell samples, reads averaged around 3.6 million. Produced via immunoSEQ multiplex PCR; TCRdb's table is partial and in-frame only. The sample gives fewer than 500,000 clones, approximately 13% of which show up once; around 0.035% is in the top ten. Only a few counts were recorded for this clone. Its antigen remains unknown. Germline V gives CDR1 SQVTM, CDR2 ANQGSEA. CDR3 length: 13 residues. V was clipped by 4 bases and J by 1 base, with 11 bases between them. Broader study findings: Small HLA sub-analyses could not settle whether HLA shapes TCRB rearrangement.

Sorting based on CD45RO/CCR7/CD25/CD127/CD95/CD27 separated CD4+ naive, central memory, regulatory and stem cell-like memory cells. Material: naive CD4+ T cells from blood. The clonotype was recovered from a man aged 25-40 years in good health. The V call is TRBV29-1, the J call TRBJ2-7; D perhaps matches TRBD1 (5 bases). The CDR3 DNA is TGCAGCGTTGTTATGACAGTATCCTACGAGCAGTACTTC. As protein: CSVVMTVSYEQYF.